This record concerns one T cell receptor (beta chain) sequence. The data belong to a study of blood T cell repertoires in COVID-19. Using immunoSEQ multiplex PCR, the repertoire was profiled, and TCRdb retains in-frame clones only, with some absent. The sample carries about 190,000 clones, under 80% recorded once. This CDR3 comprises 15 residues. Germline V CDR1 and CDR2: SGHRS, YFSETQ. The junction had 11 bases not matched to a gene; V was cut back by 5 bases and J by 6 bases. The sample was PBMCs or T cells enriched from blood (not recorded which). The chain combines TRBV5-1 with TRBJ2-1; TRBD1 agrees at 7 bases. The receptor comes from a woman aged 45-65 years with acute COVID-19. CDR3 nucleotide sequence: TGCGCCAGCAGAAAACAGGGGCGACCGGGCAATGAGCAGTTCTTC. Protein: CASRKQGRPGNEQFF.